The rows below give T cell receptor beta chains drawn from one sample of a study of PD-L1 blockade in urothelial cancer. Using immunoSEQ multiplex PCR, the repertoire was profiled, and TCRdb retains in-frame clones only, with some absent. The sample shows around 69,000 clones, approximately 90% of them seen only once. The starting material was PBMCs, obtained around atezolizumab (anti-PD-L1) treatment. The receptor set was obtained from a woman of 80 years or more with urothelial cancer. The CDR3 runs from the conserved cysteine through the conserved F or W. Fields, in order: V gene, clone size, D gene, J gene, CDR3 DNA, CDR3 protein. A D gene is named only where the DNA matches it firmly. The size entry is marked missing in some rows and otherwise reads once, few, many or a size class.

TRBV7-3,-,-,TRBJ2-3,TGTGCCAGCAGCTTGGGACTTCTCACAGATACGCAGTATTTT,CASSLGLLTDTQYF
TRBV19,-,-,TRBJ2-3,TGTGCCAGTAGTTCGCCGGGACTCACAGATACGCAGTATTTT,CASSSPGLTDTQYF
TRBV5-1,-,TRBD1,TRBJ1-2,TGCGCCAGCAGCTCCGACAGGGTTTCCTATGGCTACACCTTC,CASSSDRVSYGYTF
TRBV11-3,once,TRBD2,TRBJ2-3,TGTGCCAGCAGCACGGCGGGAGCTACAGATACGCAGTATTTT,CASSTAGATDTQYF
TRBV5-1,-,TRBD2,TRBJ2-1,TGCGCCAGCAGCTTGGGTACTAGCGGGAGAAATGAGCAGTTCTTC,CASSLGTSGRNEQFF
TRBV25-1,few,-,TRBJ2-7,TGTGCCAGCAGACCTTCGGGGTCCTACGAGCAGTACTTC,CASRPSGSYEQYF
TRBV2,-,-,TRBJ2-1,TGTGCCAGCAGTGGCCTATCCTACAATGAGCAGTTCTTC,CASSGLSYNEQFF
TRBV19,-,TRBD1,TRBJ1-1,TGTGCCAGTAGCAGACAGGGATCTGAAGCTTTCTTT,CASSRQGSEAFF
TRBV27,-,TRBD1,TRBJ1-2,TGTGCCAGCAGTCCATTCCCCAACAGGGGCGGTGGCTACACCTTC,CASSPFPNRGGGYTF
TRBV11-2,-,-,TRBJ1-4,TGTGCCAGCAGCTTAGATCCGACTAATGAAAAACTGTTTTTT,CASSLDPTNEKLFF
TRBV7-6,-,-,TRBJ1-5,TGTGCCAGCAGCTTAGCTGGCAGGGGAAGCAATCAGCCCCAGCATTTT,CASSLAGRGSNQPQHF
TRBV13,-,TRBD1,TRBJ1-2,TGTGCCAGCAGCCCCTCCGGGACAGGGGGGTATAGCTACACCTTC,CASSPSGTGGYSYTF
TRBV7-2,-,TRBD1,TRBJ1-3,TGTGCCAGCAGCTCCCGGACAGGGGGTTTAGGAAACACCATATATTTT,CASSSRTGGLGNTIYF
TRBV11-2,once,TRBD1,TRBJ2-3,TGTGCCAGCAGCTTAATACAGGGGCGACGTTTCACAGATACGCAGTATTTT,CASSLIQGRRFTDTQYF
TRBV19,-,TRBD1,TRBJ1-2,TGTGCCAGTAAGGGGCAGGGGGACCTAAATGGCTACACCTTC,CASKGQGDLNGYTF
TRBV6-5,-,-,TRBJ2-7,TGTGCCACCCCGACAAGGACCTACGAGCAGTACTTC,CATPTRTYEQYF
TRBV5-1,-,-,TRBJ2-1,TGCGCCAGCAGCTCTGTACAGGGCTACAATGAGCAGTTCTTC,CASSSVQGYNEQFF
TRBV4-2,-,TRBD2,TRBJ2-3,TGTGCCAGCAGCCAAGATGGGGCGGGAGGGACTAGCACAGATACGCAGTATTTT,CASSQDGAGGTSTDTQYF
TRBV18,-,TRBD1,TRBJ1-1,TGTGCCAGCTCACCCTCAGGGGGTTACACTGAAGCTTTCTTT,CASSPSGGYTEAFF
TRBV18,-,-,TRBJ1-5,TGTGCCAGCTCGCAGAGAGGAGGCAATCAGCCCCAGCATTTT,CASSQRGGNQPQHF
TRBV19,-,TRBD1,TRBJ1-1,TGTGCCAGTAGTATGCCAGGGGGGATGAACACTGAAGCTTTCTTT,CASSMPGGMNTEAFF
TRBV18,-,TRBD1,TRBJ1-5,TGTGCCAGCTCAACGGGGGGGACAGGGATAAATCAGCCCCAGCATTTT,CASSTGGTGINQPQHF
TRBV11-3,-,TRBD1,TRBJ2-3,TGTGCCAGCAGCTTAGGGACAGGGACGATTTCAGATACGCAGTATTTT,CASSLGTGTISDTQYF
TRBV10-2,-,TRBD1,TRBJ2-3,TGCGCCAGCAGTGAGAACTCTGGTAGGGGACAGAGCACAGATACGCAGTATTTT,CASSENSGRGQSTDTQYF
TRBV30,-,TRBD2,TRBJ2-1,TGTGCCTGGACTAAGACTTCCCCGGCGACTAGCATGTTTAGGGGTGAGCAGTTCTTC,CAWTKTSPATSMFRGEQFF
TRBV6-1,-,-,TRBJ2-2,TGTGCCAGCAGTGACTTCGCGACAGACACCGGGGAGCTGTTTTTT,CASSDFATDTGELFF
TRBV28,-,TRBD2,TRBJ2-1,TGTGCCAGCAGTTTTGTACTTCTAGCGGGAGGGAATGAGCAGTTCTTC,CASSFVLLAGGNEQFF
TRBV5-6,-,TRBD2,TRBJ2-5,TGTGCCAGCAGCTCTCAGACTAGCGGATTCCAAGAGACCCAGTACTTC,CASSSQTSGFQETQYF
TRBV5-4,-,TRBD1,TRBJ2-2,TGTGCCAGCAGCTTACAGGGGGCCGGGGAGCTGTTTTTT,CASSLQGAGELFF
TRBV6-1,-,TRBD1,TRBJ1-5,TGTGCCAGCAGTGAACGACAGGGTAATCGCCAGCCCCAGCATTTT,CASSERQGNRQPQHF